These 27 T cell receptor beta chains share one sample of origin, sequenced in a study of blood T cell repertoires in COVID-19 (dated by TCRdb to about 2020). Libraries came from the immunoSEQ multiplex PCR assay. This is the immuneACCESS table as TCRdb keeps it, with only in-frame sequences that have V and J called. A part of the clones is gone; compared with another copy, unresolved V genes explain less than half, and the rest is unexplained. In this sample the table shows around 140,000 clones, about 86% of which occur a single time. The ten largest clones add up to about 7.5% of the sample. Sequenced sample: peripheral blood. The receptors were sampled from a human donor in a cohort sampled during active COVID-19.

The J gene is TRBJ2-3, the V gene TRBV18; 11 nucleotides line up with TRBD2. The CDR3 has 15 amino acids. Trimming took 5 bases from V and 3 from J; bases not matched to a gene: 4. Per germline, CDR1 KGHSH and CDR2 LQKENI. The CDR3 DNA reads as TGTGCCAGCTCAACTAGCGGGAGAGGGACAGATACGCAGTATTTT. Amino acids: CASSTSGRGTDTQYF.

This clone was picked up one time. The chain uses TRBV6-6 and TRBJ1-6, with D perhaps TRBD1 (6 bases). V dropped 2 bases and J dropped 18 bases, with 23 bases sitting between them. Germline CDR1 is MNHNY and CDR2 is SVGAGI (reference sequence). The CDR3 sequence is 15 residues long. DNA for the CDR3: TGTGCCAGCAGTTACGGGGGACAAGGCCTTTCAAAGTACCACTTT. This codes for CASSYGGQGLSKYHF.

This clone was counted a single time. This sequence joins TRBV5-4 and TRBJ2-5; D gene uncertain. Looked up from germline, CDR1 is SGHNT and CDR2 is YYREEE (reference sequence). Trimming shortened V by 4 bases and J by 1 base, and 5 bases separated the two germline ends. CDR3 size: 12 residues. The CDR3 DNA reads TGTGCCAGCAGCCCGTCCCAAGAGACCCAGTACTTC. Translation gives CASSPSQETQYF. The variable domain in full, completed from reference TRBV5-4 and TRBJ2-5, reads ETGVTQSPTHLIKTRGQQVTLRCSSQSGHNTVSWYQQALGQGPQFIFQYYREEENGRGNFPPRFSGLQFPNYSSELNVNALELDDSALYLCASSPSQETQYFGPGTRLLVL.

The rearrangement links TRBV4-1 to TRBJ2-7; 10 bases fit TRBD2. From germline, CDR1 is MGHRA and CDR2 YSYEKL. The V segment lost 2 bases and the J segment 0 bases; nucleotides outside the gene matches: 7. The CDR3 loop spans 17 amino acids. The CDR3 is CASSQRLAGHLSYEQYF. CDR3 sequence (DNA): TGCGCCAGCAGCCAAAGACTAGCGGGTCACCTCTCCTACGAGCAGTACTTC.

The J gene is TRBJ2-1, the V gene TRBV6-1, with D tentatively TRBD2 (7 bases). Germline values: CDR1 MNHNS, CDR2 SASEGT. This CDR3 contains 17 residues. Trimming cost V 3 bases and J 4 bases, with 19 bases left between them. The CDR3 nucleotides are TGTGCCAGCAGTGAGGGGCTAGGGGGAGGGCCTTACAATGAGCAGTTCTTC. Its protein product is CASSEGLGGGPYNEQFF.

The chain couples TRBV29-1 to TRBJ1-4; 7 bases map to TRBD1. Germline trimming cut 7 bases from V and 0 bases from J; bases unmatched to any gene: 8. The CDR3 is 15 amino acids. The germline gives CDR1 SQVTM, CDR2 ANQGSEA. CDR3 amino acids: CSARQGVATNEKLFF. As DNA, the CDR3 is TGCAGCGCCCGACAGGGAGTTGCAACTAATGAAAAACTGTTTTTT.

This clone was seen just once. The chain couples TRBV7-2 to TRBJ1-2; 7 bases are a match to TRBD1. V shed 6 bases and J 8 bases; nucleotides not matched to a gene: 12. The CDR3 consists of 14 residues. CDR1 is SGHTA, CDR2 FQGNSA, per germline. The CDR3 region is CASRPDRATFGYTF. For the CDR3, the DNA is TGTGCCAGCAGACCAGACAGGGCGACCTTCGGCTACACCTTC.

J is TRBJ2-5 and V is TRBV27; D is perhaps TRBD2 (5 bases). Trimming pared 2 bases from V and 3 bases from J, leaving 13 bases between. Germline lookup yields CDR1 MNHEY and CDR2 SMNVEV (reference sequence). The CDR3 loop spans 15 amino acids. The CDR3 nucleotides read TGTGCCAGCAGTTTACTCAGGAGGCCCGAAGAGACCCAGTACTTC. Its protein is CASSLLRRPEETQYF.

This clone was seen once. The chain carries TRBV4-3 and TRBJ2-7; possibly TRBD1 for D (5 bases). The V end lost 0 bases, the J end lost 5 bases, and 11 bases lay between the germline ends. This CDR3 contains 14 residues. Germline V gene sequence: CDR1 LGHNA, CDR2 YSLEER. The CDR3 DNA follows: TGCGCCAGCAGCCAAGAAGGCAGGGCACACGAGCAGTACTTC. Residues: CASSQEGRAHEQYF.

The J gene is TRBJ2-5, the V gene TRBV4-2, with 11 bases aligning to TRBD2. Trimming removed 3 bases from V and 1 base from J; junction bases left unmatched: 7. The CDR3 runs to 17 residues. Germline CDR1 is LGHNA and CDR2 is YNFKEQ. DNA of the CDR3: TGTGCCAGCAGCCAGGAACACACTAGCGGGAGCCAAGAGACCCAGTACTTC. Residues: CASSQEHTSGSQETQYF.

This clone was recorded once. The genes are TRBV5-1 and TRBJ1-4; D uncertain. From germline, CDR1 is SGHRS and CDR2 YFSETQ. The CDR3 extends over 14 amino acids. V was pared by 4 bases and J by 0 bases, with 7 bases between. CDR3 coding DNA: TGCGCCAGCAGCGAACAGACAACTAATGAAAAACTGTTTTTT. This translates into CASSEQTTNEKLFF.

The V and J genes are TRBV11-2 and TRBJ2-3; 13 nucleotides align to TRBD2. J lost 2 bases, V lost 2 bases, and 10 bases had no gene match. The germline gives CDR1 SGHAT, CDR2 FQNNGV. The CDR3 has 19 amino acids. CDR3 DNA sequence: TGTGCCAGCAGCTTAATGTTCGGGGGACTAGCGGGGCCCACAGATACGCAGTATTTT. This gives the protein CASSLMFGGLAGPTDTQYF.

The rearrangement joins TRBV7-3 to TRBJ2-5; no definite D call. Trimming took off 5 bases at V and 6 bases at J, with 13 bases between the two ends. Germline V gives CDR1 SGHTA, CDR2 FQGTGA. The CDR3 totals 13 residues. In DNA form, the CDR3 reads TGTGCCAGCAGCGAAGGCAGAGGCAAGACCCAGTACTTC. Protein sequence: CASSEGRGKTQYF.

This clone was detected many times. The chain employs TRBV18 and TRBJ1-2; D is unclear. Trimming shortened V by 0 bases and J by 2 bases, and 7 bases separated the two germline ends. The germline V gene has CDR1 KGHSH and CDR2 LQKENI. This CDR3 contains 14 residues. Here the CDR3 reads CASSPPVINYGYTF. In DNA form, the CDR3 reads TGTGCCAGCTCACCACCTGTCATCAACTATGGCTACACCTTC. The full variable domain, in which reference TRBV18 and TRBJ1-2 provide the parts outside the CDR3, is NAGVMQNPRHLVRRRGQEARLRCSPMKGHSHVYWYRQLPEEGLKFMVYLQKENIIDESGMPKERFSAEFPKEGPSILRIQQVVRGDSAAYFCASSPPVINYGYTFGSGTRLTVV.

This rearrangement joins TRBV6-2 or TRBV6-3 to TRBJ2-1, with TRBD1 identical over 9 bases. Trimming at V came to 5 bases and at J to 5 bases, leaving 7 bases not matched to a gene. Germline values: CDR1 MNHEY, CDR2 SVGEGT. The CDR3 has 15 residues. The CDR3 here is CASSQGQGGDNEQFF. The CDR3 bases are TGTGCCAGCAGTCAGGGACAGGGCGGAGACAATGAGCAGTTCTTC.

The chain has TRBV6-5 and TRBJ2-5; 8 bases map to TRBD1. The CDR3 extends over 14 amino acids. Germline CDR1 MNHEY, CDR2 SVGAGI. V was clipped by 6 bases and J by 6 bases; unmatched bases: 9. CDR3 in amino acids: CASREDRVWKTQYF. The CDR3 coding sequence is TGTGCCAGCAGAGAGGACAGGGTTTGGAAGACCCAGTACTTC.

V usage is TRBV4-3 and J usage is TRBJ2-4; D remains ambiguous. The V end lost 0 bases, the J end lost 3 bases, and 15 bases lay between the germline ends. Germline V lookup: CDR1 LGHNA, CDR2 YSLEER. The CDR3 runs 17 residues. The CDR3 loop is CASSQDPRHPGKNIQYF. The DNA of the CDR3 is TGCGCCAGCAGCCAAGATCCCCGGCATCCGGGCAAAAACATTCAGTACTTC.

V is TRBV18 and J is TRBJ2-2, with D tentatively TRBD2 (6 bases). Looked up from germline, CDR1 is KGHSH and CDR2 is LQKENI. The V and J ends lost 3 bases and 8 bases respectively, with 16 bases between them. CDR3 size: 15 residues. CDR3 amino acids: CASSPTPMGTGELFF. The CDR3 DNA reads as TGTGCCAGCTCACCCACCCCAATGGGGACTGGGGAGCTGTTTTTT.

This sequence joins TRBV6-5 and TRBJ2-6; 7 bases line up with TRBD1. The CDR3 totals 15 residues. V lost 6 bases to trimming and J lost 0 bases; unmatched junction nucleotides: 2. Germline CDR1 is MNHEY and CDR2 is SVGAGI. Here the CDR3 DNA reads TGTGCCAGCAGATGGGACAGCTCTGGGGCCAACGTCCTGACTTTC. This codes for CASRWDSSGANVLTF.

J is TRBJ2-3 and V is TRBV3-1 (or the pseudogene TRBV3-2); D is unclear. The CDR3 consists of 13 residues. Germline CDR1 LGHDT, CDR2 YNNKEL (reference sequence). Trimming cost V 0 bases and J 6 bases, with 7 bases left between them. CDR3 DNA sequence: TGTGCCAGCAGCCAAGAGCCGGGTGATACGCAGTATTTT. Translating it yields CASSQEPGDTQYF.

The chain carries TRBV9 and TRBJ2-2, with D possibly matching TRBD2 (6 bases). With 2 bases removed from V and 3 bases from J, the gap between germline ends came to 11 bases. Germline CDR1 SGDLS, CDR2 YYNGEE. This CDR3 is built from 15 residues. CDR3 sequence reads: CASSVELAYTGELFF. Here the CDR3 DNA reads TGTGCCAGCAGCGTGGAACTAGCTTACACCGGGGAGCTGTTTTTT. The full variable domain, with the rest looked up from reference TRBV9 and TRBJ2-2, is DSGVTQTPKHLITATGQRVTLRCSPRSGDLSVYWYQQSLDQGLQFLIQYYNGEERAKGNILERFSAQQFPDLHSELNLSSLELGDSALYFCASSVELAYTGELFFGEGSRLTVL.

This chain links TRBV7-9 with TRBJ1-4; 9 bases line up with TRBD1. Germline V gene data show CDR1 as SEHNR and CDR2 as FQNEAQ (reference sequence). Germline trimming cut 4 bases from V and 8 bases from J; bases unmatched to any gene: 17. The CDR3 covers 18 residues. The CDR3 protein is CASSSRGGTGKRNEKLFF. In DNA, the CDR3 is TGTGCCAGCAGCTCTAGAGGGGGGACAGGGAAACGTAACGAAAAACTGTTTTTT.

The rearrangement links TRBV27 to TRBJ1-6, with 7 bases matching TRBD1. V was clipped by 0 bases and J by 0 bases; unmatched bases: 11. CDR1 and CDR2 (germline): MNHEY, SMNVEV (reference sequence). The CDR3 extends over 20 amino acids. CDR3 sequence: CASSLSGRQGTSSYNSPLHF. The CDR3 bases are TGTGCCAGCAGTTTATCCGGGCGACAGGGCACGAGCTCCTATAATTCACCCCTCCACTTT.

The chain joins TRBV7-3 to TRBJ2-3; possibly TRBD1 for D (5 bases). Germline loops: CDR1 SGHTA, CDR2 FQGTGA. The V and J ends lost 0 bases and 0 bases respectively, with 10 bases between them. This CDR3 is built from 16 residues. The CDR3 sequence is CASSLTRGRSTDTQYF. For the CDR3, the DNA is TGTGCCAGCAGCTTAACAAGGGGCCGAAGCACAGATACGCAGTATTTT.

This chain connects TRBV4-3 to TRBJ1-2; perhaps TRBD1 as D (6 bases). Trimming took 0 bases from V and 4 from J, leaving 15 bases between them. The germline V gene has CDR1 LGHNA and CDR2 YSLEER. The CDR3 has 16 residues. CDR3 bases: TGCGCCAGCAGCCAAGATCTTGGGGGGGCAGGCTATGGCTACACCTTC. It encodes CASSQDLGGAGYGYTF.

This clone occurred once. The J gene is TRBJ2-7, the V gene TRBV5-1; 9 bases fit TRBD1. The CDR3 has 14 residues. Per germline, CDR1 SGHRS and CDR2 YFSETQ. Trimming took 3 bases from V and 4 from J; bases not matched to a gene: 5. The chain's CDR3 is CASSWGQGSYEQYF. The CDR3 DNA is TGCGCCAGCAGCTGGGGACAGGGATCTTACGAGCAGTACTTC.

This chain connects TRBV4-1 to TRBJ2-7; possibly TRBD1 for D (6 bases). The CDR3 length is 14 residues. CDR1 is MGHRA, CDR2 YSYEKL, per germline. Trimming removed 0 bases from V and 6 bases from J, with 12 bases in between. The DNA of the CDR3 is TGCGCCAGCAGCCAAGATCCAGGGGCAAGCGAGCAGTACTTC. As protein: CASSQDPGASEQYF.